Each of the 15 T cell receptor beta chains below was sequenced from the same sample in a study of blood T cells in healthy people across ages. PCR was performed a second time for about 6 to 12 cycles using a sample-barcoded 5' primer and a J-beta primer mix. Each CDR3 protein is one row after TCRdb ran MiXCR on the 5' RACE reads. The sample holds about 640,000 distinct CDR3 sequences; 58% are singletons and the top ten take about two fifths. Sequenced input: blood. Every receptor here comes from a man aged 60 to 75 in good health.

Concerning this clonotype: The junction and the germline gene differ at one end; a read error may be behind it. The rearrangement joins TRBV5-1 to TRBJ2-5, with D perhaps matching TRBD2 (5 bases). This CDR3 has 14 amino acids. The V gene's germline CDR1 is SGHRS and CDR2 YFSETQ. CDR3 region: CASRLARGGETQYF. CDR3 coding DNA: TGCGCCAGCCGCTTGGCCCGGGGTGGAGAGACCCAGTACTTC.

The chain carries TRBV9 and TRBJ2-3; TRBD2 matches at 12 bases. Trimming cost V 3 bases and J 9 bases; bases outside gene matches: 5. CDR3 length: 14 residues. CDR1 SGDLS and CDR2 YYNGEE come from the germline V gene. CDR3 protein: CASSGSSGGATQYF. CDR3 coding DNA: TGTGCCAGCAGCGGATCTAGCGGGGGGGCGACGCAGTATTTT. The complete variable domain, with remaining parts taken from reference TRBV9 and TRBJ2-3, reads DSGVTQTPKHLITATGQRVTLRCSPRSGDLSVYWYQQSLDQGLQFLIQYYNGEERAKGNILERFSAQQFPDLHSELNLSSLELGDSALYFCASSGSSGGATQYFGPGTRLTVL.

This rearrangement joins TRBV29-1 to TRBJ2-2, with D hard to call. The length of the CDR3 is 13 residues. Germline CDR1 SQVTM, CDR2 ANQGSEA. Trimming cost V 4 bases and J 4 bases, with 10 bases left between them. CDR3 region: CSVVVRTTGELFF. CDR3 coding DNA: TGCAGCGTTGTTGTCAGGACCACCGGGGAGCTGTTTTTT.

V usage is TRBV20-1 and J usage is TRBJ2-3, with a possible D match to TRBD2 (6 bases). The CDR3 has 15 amino acids. V dropped 6 bases and J dropped 5 bases, with 21 bases sitting between them. CDR1 is DFQATT, CDR2 SNEGSKA, per germline (reference sequence). The DNA of the CDR3 is TGCAGTGCCCCTCACGTGGGGTTGGGAGGAGATACGCAGTATTTT. The encoded protein is CSAPHVGLGGDTQYF.

In its sample, this clonotype was seen a few times. The chain uses TRBV6-2 or TRBV6-3 and TRBJ2-7; TRBD1 matches at 8 bases. Germline CDR1 and CDR2: MNHEY and SVGEGT. Trimming removed 6 bases from V and 3 bases from J; junction bases left unmatched: 13. The CDR3 covers 16 residues. In nucleotides, the CDR3 is TGTGCCAGCAGCTCCCCTTCGCGGGACAGGCACTACGAGCAGTACTTC. As protein: CASSSPSRDRHYEQYF.

A single count supports this clonotype. The rearrangement joins TRBV10-3 to TRBJ1-1; tentatively, D is TRBD1 (5 bases). This CDR3 is built from 12 residues. Trimming removed 6 bases at V and 2 bases at J, with 7 bases between. The germline CDR1 and CDR2 sequences are ENHRY and SYGVKD. This CDR3 reads CAIRGLNTEAFF. The CDR3 DNA reads TGTGCCATCAGGGGGCTTAACACTGAAGCTTTCTTT.

The table lists this clonotype with many counts. The CDR3 bases are TGCAGTGCTCAACGCACCGGGGAGCTGTTTTTT. Translation gives CSAQRTGELFF. This chain connects TRBV20-1 to TRBJ2-2; no clear D gene. From germline, CDR1 is DFQATT and CDR2 SNEGSKA (reference sequence). CDR3 size: 11 residues. V lost 5 bases to trimming and J lost 4 bases, with 5 bases between them.

The rearrangement links TRBV20-1 to TRBJ2-5; 7 bases agree with TRBD2. With V trimmed by 6 bases and J by 1 base, 2 bases remained unmatched. The CDR3 length is 12 residues. Germline V lookup: CDR1 DFQATT, CDR2 SNEGSKA (reference sequence). In DNA, the CDR3 is TGCAGTGCGGGGGGGTTCCAAGAGACCCAGTACTTC. This codes for CSAGGFQETQYF.

The chain uses TRBV5-6 and TRBJ2-7, with 13 bases identical to TRBD2. Trimming cost V 4 bases and J 5 bases; bases outside gene matches: 9. CDR1 and CDR2 (germline): SGHDT, YYEEEE. The CDR3 is 16 amino acids. The CDR3 sequence is CASSQLAGGNRHEQYF. For the CDR3, the DNA is TGTGCCAGCAGCCAACTAGCGGGAGGGAATCGCCACGAGCAGTACTTC.

This clonotype showed up just once. This sequence may be a read error, since a much larger clone differs from it by one base. The V call is TRBV5-6, the J call TRBJ2-5; D possibly corresponds to TRBD1 (8 bases). The J call is uncertain, as TRBJ2-1 better fits the DNA end. Germline V lookup: CDR1 SGHDT, CDR2 YYEEEE. The CDR3 consists of 14 residues. The CDR3 nucleotides read TGTGCCAGCAGCTACCGGACAGGGAGGGAGACCCAGTTCTTC. As protein: CASSYRTGRETQFF.

This rearrangement joins TRBV29-1 to TRBJ2-1; D may be TRBD1 or TRBD2 (5 bases each). The CDR3 runs to 13 residues. The V gene's germline CDR1 is SQVTM and CDR2 ANQGSEA. Trimming pared 3 bases from V and 4 bases from J, leaving 10 bases between. In DNA form, the CDR3 reads TGCAGCGTTGATAGTGGGGGATACAATGAGCAGTTCTTC. This sequence encodes CSVDSGGYNEQFF.

The J gene is TRBJ2-5, the V gene TRBV2; 11 bases fit TRBD1. This CDR3 spans 16 amino acids. The V gene's germline CDR1 is SNHLY and CDR2 FYNNEI. V dropped 5 bases and J dropped 3; count of bases not matched to a gene: 8. CDR3: CASSSLDRGREETQYF. CDR3 nucleotides: TGTGCCAGCAGTTCCCTGGACAGGGGGCGCGAAGAGACCCAGTACTTC.

V is TRBV5-1 and J is TRBJ2-1; tentatively, D is TRBD1 or TRBD2 (6 bases each). The CDR3 runs 15 residues. Between the trimmed V and J ends, which lost 0 bases and 7 bases, there was a span of 14 bases. Germline V lookup: CDR1 SGHRS, CDR2 YFSETQ. In DNA, the CDR3 is TGCGCCAGCAGCTTGGACTTGGGGGGCTCAAATGAGCAGTTCTTC. Encoded protein: CASSLDLGGSNEQFF. The whole variable domain, remainder taken from reference TRBV5-1 and TRBJ2-1, is KAGVTQTPRYLIKTRGQQVTLSCSPISGHRSVSWYQQTPGQGLQFLFEYFSETQRNKGNFPGRFSGRQFSNSRSEMNVSTLELGDSALYLCASSLDLGGSNEQFFGPGTRLTVL.

This chain joins TRBV5-1 and TRBJ2-1; D might be TRBD1 or TRBD2, each matching 7 bases. Between the trimmed V and J ends, which lost 6 bases and 3 bases, there was a span of 16 bases. The V gene's germline CDR1 is SGHRS and CDR2 YFSETQ. The CDR3 has 15 amino acids. CDR3 sequence reads: CASNIQGEGYNEQFF. CDR3 in DNA: TGCGCCAGCAACATCCAGGGGGAGGGCTACAATGAGCAGTTCTTC. Combining the CDR3 with reference TRBV5-1 and TRBJ2-1 gives the whole variable domain KAGVTQTPRYLIKTRGQQVTLSCSPISGHRSVSWYQQTPGQGLQFLFEYFSETQRNKGNFPGRFSGRQFSNSRSEMNVSTLELGDSALYLCASNIQGEGYNEQFFGPGTRLTVL.

The chain uses TRBV7-9 and TRBJ1-6, with 11 positions matching TRBD1. This CDR3 has 15 residues. J lost 9 bases, V lost 4 bases, and 5 bases had no gene match. CDR1 is SEHNR, CDR2 FQNEAQ, per germline (reference sequence). The CDR3 DNA is TGTGCCAGCAGCTCCTGGACAGGGGGCAGTTCACCCCTCCACTTT. It specifies CASSSWTGGSSPLHF.